This T cell receptor (beta chain) was retrieved from a study of T cell responses to AZD1222 COVID-19 vaccine (dated by TCRdb to 2020 to 2023). About the full investigation: AZD1222 recipients whose second dose came at about 4 weeks and those whose second dose came at about 12 weeks were combined into one group, since spike-specific TCR depth and breadth did not differ between the two schedules. A total of just over 230 trial participants underwent TCR sequencing, of whom 200 to 220 received two doses of AZD1222 and 26 received two doses of the MenACWY control vaccine. Enrollment into the trials was organized by age into subgroups of 18-55, 56-69 and 70-plus years, and those subgroups contained roughly 140, 27 and 60 TCR-sequenced participants, respectively.

Remarks on this clone: Its antigen is unknown. There are no base qualities to consult, and no much larger clone falls within one base.

Results the study describes overall, beyond this receptor: Conclusions about previously exposed vaccinees are limited, since just 5 or 6 AZD1222 recipients were seropositive for SARS-CoV-2 at baseline. Participants were mostly white British and included more females than males, and it was suggested by the authors that clonal diversity may have been underestimated. No day 14 peak-response samples were available, so repertoires were characterized only after the peak T cell response. In the small 56-69-year group, the increase in depth fell short of significance, most likely because of low power. Nearly half of unique spike-specific TCRs reportedly recognized epitopes outside regions mutated in the B.1.351 and B.1.1.7 variants. The whole spike protein was spanned by vaccine-associated CD4 TCRs, and dominant responses were seen in regions 160-218 and 743-854. After two AZD1222 doses, spike-specific TCR breadth and depth were significantly higher than at day 0 and than in MenACWY recipients.

The CDR3 regions of human TCRbeta chains were analyzed by immunosequencing. Regarding the original processing steps: TCRs in the repertoires were matched against a reference library of SARS-CoV-2-specific TCRs that had been generated with the MIRA antigen-specificity platform. Breadth was defined as the fraction of unique TCRs that were SARS-CoV-2-associated, and depth was defined as the fraction of total T cells that were SARS-CoV-2-associated. Each spike-specific TCR was assigned to its reactive spike region and to a CD4 or CD8 class using the MIRA data. Log10-transformed breadth and depth values were compared by one-way ANOVA with Sidak's multiple comparisons tests. The table was pulled from immuneACCESS by TCRdb, which kept in-frame rearrangements only. Such tables lose some clones; where checked, under half of the loss comes from unresolved V genes, and the rest has no known cause. V and J calls and clone size come straight from that table; D and trimming were deduced from the DNA. The sample profile shows some 140,000 clones; 70% to 90% of them were found once. The ten largest account for about 1.9% of the sample.

Taken with the paper, the label for time point translates to: baseline before first vaccination. Vaccinee samples were obtained from the UK trials COV001 and COV002, which included a single-blind randomized controlled phase 2/3 trial of AZD1222 (ChAdOx1 nCoV-19) in healthy adults. Trial participant PBMC samples were collected at day 0 and day 28 after the second dose for TCRbeta chain sequencing. CDR1 and CDR2, per the germline V gene, are MDHEN and SYDVKM. V is pared back by 6 bases and J by 2 bases, with 19 bases lying between the germline termini. Measured from the cysteine to the phenylalanine, the CDR3 is 16 residues long. Only CDR3 DNA remains: 48 bases, in frame from the first base.

This sequence originates from an adult in good health. The rearranged segments are TRBV28 and TRBJ1-1; the D segment could be TRBD1, given 5 matching bases. The starting material was peripheral blood, obtained on day 0 of AZD1222 vaccination. The base sequence is TGTGCCAGCAGCTCGGGACTCCTAAAAATAAACACTGAAGCTTTCTTT. Translated, this is CASSSGLLKINTEAFF.